The clone carrying this T cell receptor (beta chain) appeared many times. As yet, its antigen is unknown. This CDR3 has 15 residues. Germline-derived CDR1 and CDR2 are SGHTA and FQGNSA. Trimming took 0 bases from V and 13 from J, leaving 19 bases between them. This sample is drawn from a study of blood T cells in healthy people across ages. With a J-beta primer mix and a sample-barcoded 5' primer, a second PCR ran about 7 to 12 cycles. TCRdb called the 5' RACE reads again in MiXCR, with one record for every CDR3 protein. This sample carries approximately 810,000 distinct CDR3 sequences, under 30% of them seen once, and the ten largest clones take roughly a sixth. Donors were systemically healthy Caucasian individuals from Russia aged about 6 to 100 years. The draw of peripheral blood yielded approximately 10 milliliters from each donor. Study results and caveats: More naive CD4+ cells and higher diversity marked long-lived donors relative to aged donors. Nothing was known about donor CMV status, and this possibly confounded expanded clonotype changes.

V is TRBV7-2 and J is TRBJ2-4; D gene unclear. The specimen sequenced was blood. The source of this sequence is a woman older than 75 in good health. This chain's CDR3 is CASSLALELQNDQYF. CDR3 bases: TGTGCCAGCAGCTTAGCGCTTGAGCTGCAAAACGACCAGTACTTC.